The clone carrying this T cell receptor (beta chain) was observed a few times. Its antigen is not identified. These data belong to a study of blood T cells in healthy people across ages. Donors gave roughly 10 milliliters of peripheral blood apiece. Combining a sample-barcoded 5' primer with a J-beta primer mix, a second PCR ran for roughly 7 to 11 cycles. MiXCR, applied by TCRdb to the 5' RACE reads, yields one record per CDR3 protein. This table has 1.2 million to 1.5 million distinct CDR3 sequences, 42% appearing once. Study-level points and caveats: Getting older went along with TCR beta diversity per million T cells dropping roughly linearly.

The CDR3 runs 14 residues. CDR1 is SEHNR, CDR2 FQNEAQ, per germline (reference sequence). Trimming pared 3 bases from V and 4 bases from J, leaving 9 bases between. This chain uses TRBV7-9 with TRBJ1-4; possible D gene TRBD1, 6 bases. The receptor's source is a woman aged 18-29 years in good health. The specimen sequenced was blood. For the CDR3, the DNA is TGTGCCAGCAGCTTTGGACAGATTAATGAAAAACTGTTTTTT. Amino acids: CASSFGQINEKLFF.